Listed here are 4 T cell receptor beta chains from one sample, sequenced in a study of T cells in Graves' hyperthyroidism and ophthalmopathy (dated by TCRdb to between 2017 and 2020). Libraries were made using multiplex PCR. Reads for this sample came from an Illumina HiSeq 2000. The TCR beta CDR3 regions were amplified from RNA transcripts. The TCR CDR3 was subjected to a first round of RT-PCR using the HTBI primer set and the Qiagen OneStep RT-PCR kit. Clones were called with MiXCR by TCRdb after fastp trimmed the public reads at Q25, and only in-frame beta chains were retained. Every distinct CDR3 protein forms one entry, paired with its most common genes and DNA. The sample profile shows about 350,000 distinct CDR3 sequences; 15% to 20% of them were found once. The top ten constitute roughly a sixth of the sample. Source material: blood. These receptors came from a woman in her thirties or forties with Graves' ophthalmopathy.

Ten or more counts support this clonotype. J is TRBJ1-5 and V is TRBV6-1, with D hard to call. V dropped 5 bases and J dropped 4 bases, with 15 bases sitting between them. The CDR3 extends over 15 amino acids. Germline V lookup: CDR1 MNHNS, CDR2 SASEGT. CDR3 residues: CASSRHLTENQPQHF. CDR3 sequence (DNA): TGTGCCAGCAGTCGACACCTCACTGAGAATCAGCCCCAGCATTTT.

This clonotype has a count of ten or more. This chain joins TRBV12-3 or TRBV12-4 and TRBJ2-7, with 7 bases that match TRBD2. Trimming at V came to 7 bases and at J to 3 bases, leaving 6 bases not matched to a gene. CDR3 length: 13 amino acids. The CDR3 DNA follows: TGTGCCAGCAAGTTAGCGGGCCACTACGAGCAGTACTTC. It translates to CASKLAGHYEQYF.

This clonotype showed up many times. The chain couples TRBV12-3 or TRBV12-4 to TRBJ2-2; TRBD1 might be the D (5 bases). V gave up 6 bases and J gave up 4 bases, with 15 bases separating them. CDR3 size: 15 residues. The CDR3 protein is CASSPNRRPTGELFF. In DNA, the CDR3 is TGTGCCAGCAGCCCTAACAGGCGTCCCACCGGGGAGCTGTTTTTT.

This clonotype showed up many times. The chain couples TRBV7-2 to TRBJ2-7, with TRBD2 matching 7 bases. The CDR3 has 14 residues. Germline CDR1 SGHTA, CDR2 FQGNSA. The ends lost 5 bases at V and 5 bases at J; junction bases unmatched: 9. The CDR3 spells CASSARTSIHEQYF. The CDR3 DNA follows: TGTGCCAGCAGCGCCCGGACTAGTATCCACGAGCAGTACTTC. The variable domain in full, with the rest retrieved from reference TRBV7-2 and TRBJ2-7, is GAGVSQSPSNKVTEKGKDVELRCDPISGHTALYWYRQSLGQGLEFLIYFQGNSAPDKSGLPSDRFSAERTGGSVSTLTIQRTQQEDSAVYLCASSARTSIHEQYFGPGTRLTVT.